This T cell receptor beta chain was found in a study of vaccination and CD4 T cells after COVID-19. Study background: Post-COVID draws followed diagnosis by a median roughly 100 days (range 35 to 161).

Study-level results: No early post-infection timepoints were studied, and convalescent patients studied were relatively few.

Worth noting for this clonotype: Its antigen remains unknown.

Treatment reported: approximately nine-day PBMC culture with coronavirus spike peptide pools or control peptides (ViraFEST assay). V dropped 0 bases and J dropped 0 bases, with 20 bases sitting between them. Germline loops: CDR1 DFQATT, CDR2 SNEGSKA (reference sequence). The CDR3 contains 18 residues. Sequence data for DNA of cultured CD4+ T cells were generated by the Oncomine TCR Beta short-read assay. TCRdb analysed the PCR reads with MiXCR anew, one entry per CDR3 protein. The sample lists around 3,100 distinct CDR3 sequences; just over 75% were seen once. The sequencing input was CD4+ T cells from blood, cultured in vitro. The chain carries TRBV20-1 and TRBJ1-2; D is ambiguous. This clonotype originated in a human donor who had recovered from COVID-19. CDR3 sequence: CSARDMRFGFLANYGYTF. CDR3 coding DNA: TGCAGTGCTAGAGATATGAGGTTCGGCTTTCTAGCTAACTATGGCTACACCTTC.